This TCR beta chain comes out of a study of T cells in localized non-small cell lung cancer. Study-wide points: In adjacent lung appeared a median 57 of the top 100 tumor clones. The study sequenced only one region of the tumor. As a result, intratumor heterogeneity could not be excluded and remains possible.

Points on this clone: The antigen remains unidentified.

The CDR3 spans 13 residues. With 10 bases clipped from V and 3 bases from J, the junction kept 9 bases outside the gene matches. The germline V gene encodes CDR1 LNHDA and CDR2 SQIVND (reference sequence). Libraries were prepared by immunoSEQ multiplex PCR; TCRdb keeps only in-frame clonotypes and omits some of them. The sample holds about 24,000 clones, roughly 88% seen once. The V call is TRBV19, the J call TRBJ2-7; 7 bases map to TRBD2. The sequence was collected from a woman between 35 and 75 years old with stage III lung adenocarcinoma. The sequencing used peripheral blood mononuclear cells, collected before any cancer treatment. As DNA, the CDR3 is TGTGCCACCGGCGTAGGGACTATCTACGAGCAGTACTTC. Translation gives CATGVGTIYEQYF.